One sample yielded the 6 T cell receptor beta chains listed below, sequenced in a study of radiotherapy plus CTLA-4 blockade in lung cancer. Here immunoSEQ multiplex PCR was the method, and the copy in TCRdb shows in-frame clones only, minus some. The table has about 77,000 clones, 74% seen once. The sample consisted of peripheral blood, taken from a patient treated with radiotherapy plus ipilimumab. All receptors come from a human donor with non-small cell lung cancer whose response to radiotherapy plus ipilimumab could not be evaluated.

V usage is TRBV6-5 and J usage is TRBJ2-3; TRBD1 aligns across 11 bases. The trim removed 5 bases at V and 4 bases at J, leaving 2 bases unmatched. The CDR3 totals 14 residues. Germline V gene sequence: CDR1 MNHEY, CDR2 SVGAGI. The CDR3 loop reads CASSKGQGADTQYF. CDR3 sequence (DNA): TGTGCCAGCAGTAAGGGACAGGGGGCAGATACGCAGTATTTT.

A note on this clone: This specimen includes other DNA sequences encoding the same CDR3. V gene TRBV6-5 combines with J gene TRBJ2-2; D call uncertain. This CDR3 is 13 amino acids long. Germline V gene sequence: CDR1 MNHEY, CDR2 SVGAGI. V was trimmed by 3 bases and J by 4 bases, leaving 6 bases between them. The CDR3 sequence is CASSYGSTGELFF. In DNA form, the CDR3 reads TGTGCCAGCAGTTATGGTAGCACCGGGGAGCTGTTTTTT.

This sequence joins TRBV2 and TRBJ2-1, with 14 bases fitting TRBD2. Germline trimming cut 5 bases from V and 9 bases from J; bases unmatched to any gene: 12. CDR1 and CDR2 (germline): SNHLY, FYNNEI. This CDR3 has 17 amino acids. The CDR3 loop reads CASSLGLAGGLRAEQFF. The CDR3 region has the DNA TGTGCCAGCAGTCTAGGACTAGCGGGGGGCCTTCGGGCTGAGCAGTTCTTC.

This chain links TRBV6-5 with TRBJ2-2, with 10 bases lining up with TRBD2. V shed 0 bases and J 3 bases; nucleotides not matched to a gene: 1. Germline loops: CDR1 MNHEY, CDR2 SVGAGI. The CDR3 is made up of 16 amino acids. The CDR3 region is CASSYSAGGHTGELFF. The CDR3 region has the DNA TGTGCCAGCAGTTACTCAGCGGGGGGGCACACCGGGGAGCTGTTTTTT.

V and J are TRBV19 and TRBJ2-3; D is ambiguous. The CDR3 extends over 13 amino acids. Trimming removed 11 bases from V and 2 bases from J, with 14 bases in between. From germline, CDR1 is LNHDA and CDR2 SQIVND (reference sequence). The CDR3 loop reads CASRPLSTDTQYF. In DNA form, the CDR3 reads TGTGCCTCGAGGCCCCTCTCCACAGATACGCAGTATTTT.

V is TRBV7-2 and J is TRBJ2-5; 7 bases line up with TRBD2. V gave up 0 bases and J gave up 11 bases; unmatched junction bases: 6. Germline values: CDR1 SGHTA, CDR2 FQGNSA. The CDR3 length is 13 residues. The CDR3 region has the DNA TGTGCCAGCAGCTTAGCGACTGCGGGGGAGCAGTACTTC. It yields the protein CASSLATAGEQYF.